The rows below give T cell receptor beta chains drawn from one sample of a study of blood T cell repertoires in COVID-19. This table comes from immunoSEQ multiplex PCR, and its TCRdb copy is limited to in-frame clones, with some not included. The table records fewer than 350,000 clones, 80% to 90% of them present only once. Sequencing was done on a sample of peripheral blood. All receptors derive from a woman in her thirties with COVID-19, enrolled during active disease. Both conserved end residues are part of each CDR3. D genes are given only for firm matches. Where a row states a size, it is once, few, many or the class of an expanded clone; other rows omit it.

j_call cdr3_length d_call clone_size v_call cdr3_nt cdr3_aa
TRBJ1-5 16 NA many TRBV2 TGTGCCAGCAGTGAAGGGTGGACAGCAGTTAATCAGCCCCAGCATTTT CASSEGWTAVNQPQHF
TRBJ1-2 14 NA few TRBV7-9 TGTGCCAGCAGCTTTACCGGCGAAGCTAGTGGCTACACCTTC CASSFTGEASGYTF
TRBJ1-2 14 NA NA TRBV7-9 TGTGCCAGCAGCTGGGGAGGGAGCGACTATGGCTACACCTTC CASSWGGSDYGYTF
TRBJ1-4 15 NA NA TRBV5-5 TGTGCCAGCAGCAATACAGGACCAACTAATGAAAAACTGTTTTTT CASSNTGPTNEKLFF
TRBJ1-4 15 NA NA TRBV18 TGTGCCAGCTCACCACGACCGGGTAGAAATGAAAAACTGTTTTTT CASSPRPGRNEKLFF
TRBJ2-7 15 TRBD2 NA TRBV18 TGTGCCAGTTCTACTAGCGGGAGATCCCCCTACGAGCAGTACTTC CASSTSGRSPYEQYF
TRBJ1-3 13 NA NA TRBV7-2 TGTGCCAGCAGCTTAAGACAGGGAAACACCATATATTTT CASSLRQGNTIYF
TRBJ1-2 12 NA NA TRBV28 TGTGCCAGCAGTTTGGGGGGCTATGGCTACACCTTC CASSLGGYGYTF
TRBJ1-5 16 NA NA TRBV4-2 TGTGCCAGCAGCCTCGACAGGACTTATAGCAATCAGCCCCAGCATTTT CASSLDRTYSNQPQHF
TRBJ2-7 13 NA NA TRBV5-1 TGCGCCAGCAGTAGGGGTCTGTCCCAAGAGCAGTACTTC CASSRGLSQEQYF
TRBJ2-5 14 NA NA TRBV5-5 TGTGCCAGCAGCTCCCGGGACTACCAAGAGACCCAGTACTTC CASSSRDYQETQYF
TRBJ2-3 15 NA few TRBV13 TGTGCCAGCAGCCCAGGACATCAGAACACAGATACGCAGTATTTT CASSPGHQNTDTQYF
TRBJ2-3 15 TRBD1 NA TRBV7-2 TGTGCCAGCAGCTTAAGGGGGCGCTACGGAGATACGCAGTATTTT CASSLRGRYGDTQYF
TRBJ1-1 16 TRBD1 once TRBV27 TGTGCCAGCAGTTTCGTGAAGGGGGCGGGGAACACTGAAGCTTTCTTT CASSFVKGAGNTEAFF
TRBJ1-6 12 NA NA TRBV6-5 TGTGCCAGCAGTTACCCGAATTCACCCCTCCACTTT CASSYPNSPLHF
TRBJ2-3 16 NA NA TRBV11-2 TGTGCCAGCAGCTTAGAAGGTTGGGGCTTCACAGATACGCAGTATTTT CASSLEGWGFTDTQYF
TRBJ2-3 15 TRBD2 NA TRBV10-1 TGCGCCAGCAGAGACGCGGGGGACCCCACAGATACGCAGTATTTT CASRDAGDPTDTQYF
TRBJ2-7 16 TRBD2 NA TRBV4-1 TGCGCCAGCAGCCTCATTAGCGGGGGCCTCTCCTACGAGCAGTACTTC CASSLISGGLSYEQYF
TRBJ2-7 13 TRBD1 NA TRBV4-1 TGCGCCAGCAGCCAAGTACAGGGGAACGAGCAGTACTTC CASSQVQGNEQYF
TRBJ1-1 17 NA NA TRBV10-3 TGTGCCATCAGTGAGTCAACCGGGGGCGGGGGAAACACTGAAGCTTTCTTT CAISESTGGGGNTEAFF
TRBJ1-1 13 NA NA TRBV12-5 TGTGCTAGTGGTTTGGCTACGGGGACTGAAGCTTTCTTT CASGLATGTEAFF
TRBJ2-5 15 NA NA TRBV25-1 TGTGCCAGCAGTGAACCGAGACAGTACCAAGAGACCCAGTACTTC CASSEPRQYQETQYF
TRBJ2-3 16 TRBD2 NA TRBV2 TGTGCCAGCAGTGAAGTTGGTAGCGGGGCCACAGATACGCAGTATTTT CASSEVGSGATDTQYF
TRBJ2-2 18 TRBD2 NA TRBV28 TGTGCCAGCAGTTTACCCGATACCGGGACTAGCTACACCGGGGAGCTGTTTTTT CASSLPDTGTSYTGELFF
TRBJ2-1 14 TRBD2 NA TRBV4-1 TGCGCCAGCAGCCAAGGGAGACTAGCCGGACCGGTATTCTTC CASSQGRLAGPVFF
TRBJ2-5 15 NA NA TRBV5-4 TGTGCCAGCAGCTTGGGAGCGGCAAACCAAGAGGCCCAGTACTTC CASSLGAANQEAQYF
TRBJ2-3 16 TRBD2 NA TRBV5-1 TGCGCCAGCAGCTTGCGCAGCGGGGGGGCCCAAGATACGCAGTATTTT CASSLRSGGAQDTQYF
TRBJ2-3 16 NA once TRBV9 TGTGCCAGCAGCGTAGGCACTAGCCCCCGAACAGATACGCAGTATTTT CASSVGTSPRTDTQYF
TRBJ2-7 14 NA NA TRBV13 TGTGCCAGCAGCTTAGGTCCGGGGTCCTACGAGCAGTACTTC CASSLGPGSYEQYF
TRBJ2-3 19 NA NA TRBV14 TGTGCCAGCAGCCAAGGTTTGCCGCTCGGGTACCTGGTCCCAGATACGCAGTATTTT CASSQGLPLGYLVPDTQYF
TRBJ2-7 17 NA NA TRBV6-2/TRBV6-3 TGTGCCAGCAGTTTCCCGGACACAATAACATACTCCTACGAGCAGTACTTC CASSFPDTITYSYEQYF
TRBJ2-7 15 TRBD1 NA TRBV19 TGTGCCAGTAGTGCCTCGACAGGGGAACCCTACGAGCAGTACTTC CASSASTGEPYEQYF
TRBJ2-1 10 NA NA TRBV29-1 TGCAGCGGGTTCGGGGATGAGCAGTTCTTC CSGFGDEQFF
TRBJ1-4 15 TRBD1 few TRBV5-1 TGCGCCAGCAGCGGAGGGGGCGGTGGGACCGACGGGCTGTTTTTT CASSGGGGGTDGLFF
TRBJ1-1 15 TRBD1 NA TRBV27 TGTGCCAGCAGACTCCTGACAGGGGGCCTCTGGGAAGCTTTCTTT CASRLLTGGLWEAFF
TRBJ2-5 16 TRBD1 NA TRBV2 TGTGCCAGCAGTGTGGCAGGGGGAGTATATCAAGAGACCCAGTACTTC CASSVAGGVYQETQYF
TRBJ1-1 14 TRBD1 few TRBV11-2 TGTGCCAGCAGCTCGGGACAGGGCTTTGGTGAAGCTTTCTTT CASSSGQGFGEAFF
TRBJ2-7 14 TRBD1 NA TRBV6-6 TGTGCCAGCAGGGACAGGGCCTTCTCCTACGAGCAGTACTTC CASRDRAFSYEQYF
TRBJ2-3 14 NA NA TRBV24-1 TGTGCCACCAGTGAAGGAGGGAGCACAGATACGCAGTATTTT CATSEGGSTDTQYF
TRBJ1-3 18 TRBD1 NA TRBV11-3 TGTGCCAGCAGCCCCCGGACAGGGATCCTATTCTCTGGAAACACCATATATTTT CASSPRTGILFSGNTIYF
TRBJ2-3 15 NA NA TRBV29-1 TGCAGCGTTGAGGTTCTAGACAGGAGCACAGATACGCAGTATTTT CSVEVLDRSTDTQYF
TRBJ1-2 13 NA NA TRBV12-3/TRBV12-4 TGTGCCAGCTCGAACGGGGTTCTTTATGGCTACACCTTC CASSNGVLYGYTF
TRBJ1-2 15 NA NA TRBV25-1 TGTGCCAGCAGTGGACAAGGGGATCTTGCCTATGGCTACACCTTC CASSGQGDLAYGYTF
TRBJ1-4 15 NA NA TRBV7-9 TGTGCCAGCAGCTTACTTACAGGGACTAATGAAAAACTGTTTTTT CASSLLTGTNEKLFF
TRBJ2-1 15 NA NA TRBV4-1 TGCGCCAGCAGCCCTTACACAGAATTGAACAATGAGCAGTTCTTC CASSPYTELNNEQFF
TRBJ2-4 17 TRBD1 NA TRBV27 TGTGCCAGCAGTTTATCATGGACAGGGTTAGCCAAAAACATTCAGTACTTC CASSLSWTGLAKNIQYF
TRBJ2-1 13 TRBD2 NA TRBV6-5 TGTGCCAGCACCCCCGGGGGGGACAATGAGCAGTTCTTC CASTPGGDNEQFF
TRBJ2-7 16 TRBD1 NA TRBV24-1 TGTGCCACCAGTGACGCCGCACAGGGGGCGGCAAGCGCGCAGTACTTC CATSDAAQGAASAQYF